These T cell receptor beta chains were read from a single sample in a study of OX40 agonist ivuxolimab in advanced cancers. Assay used: immunoSEQ multiplex PCR; TCRdb lists only in-frame clones, some missing. In the table there are 64,000 or so clones, approximately 83% of which are singletons. Here the sequenced sample was CD4+ or CD8+ T cells sorted from blood, taken in a trial of the OX40 agonist ivuxolimab. Receptors were obtained from an adult with an advanced solid tumor such as melanoma, head and neck, liver or kidney cancer. The CDR3 runs from the conserved cysteine through the conserved F or W. Each record gives: J gene, clone size, D gene, V gene, CDR3 DNA, CDR3 protein. D genes are given only for firm matches. Only some rows state a clone size, as once, few, many or a class for expanded clones.

TRBJ2-5,.,TRBD2,TRBV7-8,TGTGCCAGCAGCTTAAGGCGGGGGGACCTCCAAGAGACCCAGTACTTC,CASSLRRGDLQETQYF
TRBJ2-7,.,.,TRBV5-4,TGTGCCAGCAGCTCCCGGGTTGGCGAGCAGTACTTC,CASSSRVGEQYF
TRBJ1-2,.,.,TRBV14,TGTGCCAGCAGCCAAGGGACAGTCTATGGCTACACCTTC,CASSQGTVYGYTF
TRBJ2-5,once,.,TRBV7-9,TGTGCCAGCAGCTTAGACCCCAGGCGTTTTCAAGAGACCCAGTACTTC,CASSLDPRRFQETQYF
TRBJ2-1,few,TRBD2,TRBV5-1,TGCGCCAGCAGCCGGTCCCTAGCGGGGGAGGGGTCCTACAATGAGCAGTTCTTC,CASSRSLAGEGSYNEQFF
TRBJ1-1,.,TRBD1,TRBV7-6,TGTGCCAGCAGCCTCGGACAGGGAGCGGACACTGAAGCTTTCTTT,CASSLGQGADTEAFF
TRBJ2-7,.,.,TRBV10-1,TGCGCCAGCAGTGAGTGGACCTCCTACGAGCAGTACTTC,CASSEWTSYEQYF
TRBJ2-5,.,.,TRBV7-8,TGTGCCAGCAGCTTAGGATTCCAAGAGACCCAGTACTTC,CASSLGFQETQYF
TRBJ1-6,.,.,TRBV6-5,TGTGCCAGCAGTACTCGGGGAGGGGACAATTCACCCCTCCACTTT,CASSTRGGDNSPLHF
TRBJ2-2,.,.,TRBV2,TGTGCCAGCAGTGGGGTTTTCACCGGGGAGCTGTTTTTT,CASSGVFTGELFF
TRBJ2-6,.,.,TRBV19,TGTGCCAGTAGTATCTACCGACTGGGGGCCTTCTCTGGGGCCAACGTCCTGACTTTC,CASSIYRLGAFSGANVLTF
TRBJ1-2,.,TRBD1,TRBV5-4,TGTGCCAGCAGCTTGGAGACAGGGGTTCGTGGCTACACCTTC,CASSLETGVRGYTF
TRBJ2-2,.,.,TRBV27,TGTGCCAGCAGTCGATCCACTAGTGGTTTCACCGGGGAGCTGTTTTTT,CASSRSTSGFTGELFF
TRBJ1-1,few,.,TRBV29-1,TGCAGTGCAAGTATTGGGGTGAACACTGAAGCTTTCTTT,CSASIGVNTEAFF
TRBJ2-7,.,TRBD1,TRBV5-1,TGCGCCAGCAGCTTGGGGACAGGAACTTACGAGCAGTACTTC,CASSLGTGTYEQYF
TRBJ2-3,.,TRBD2,TRBV4-1,TGCGCCAGCAGCCAAGATGGGCTAGCGGGTCCAGATACGCAGTATTTT,CASSQDGLAGPDTQYF